The 11 T cell receptor beta chains presented below share a single source sample, sequenced in a study of cytomegalovirus exposure and HLA in healthy donors. The PCR employed 60 Vbeta primers together with 13 Jbeta primers. Measured with immunoSEQ multiplex PCR; TCRdb has only the in-frame clones, and not every one. The table shows around 150,000 clones, with less than 80% occurring only once. Sequencing was done on a sample of PBMCs. These receptor sequences come from a man aged 40-49 years in good health and CMV-seronegative.

The gene calls are TRBV23-1 and TRBJ1-4; 10 positions match TRBD1. TRBV23-1 counts as an open reading frame of uncertain function. The J segment lost 7 bases and the V segment lost 3 bases, leaving 8 bases of the junction unmatched. The CDR3 spans 16 residues. For the CDR3, the DNA is TGCGCCAGCAGTCAGCCCGGGACAGGGGTAGGTGAAAAACTGTTTTTT. The encoded protein is CASSQPGTGVGEKLFF.

The chain joins TRBV9 to TRBJ2-5; D unresolved. In germline, CDR1 is SGDLS, CDR2 YYNGEE. V gave up 0 bases and J gave up 9 bases, with 12 bases separating them. The CDR3 is 13 amino acids. CDR3 residues: CASSVGASSAQYF. CDR3 bases: TGTGCCAGCAGCGTAGGGGCTTCCTCGGCCCAGTACTTC.

The chain carries TRBV7-3 and TRBJ2-2; no reliable D call. The CDR3 runs 14 residues. The germline gives CDR1 SGHTA, CDR2 FQGTGA. Trimming removed 3 bases at V and 7 bases at J, with 12 bases between. The CDR3 sequence: CASSFTPPHGELFF. For the CDR3, the DNA is TGTGCCAGCAGCTTTACACCCCCCCACGGGGAGCTGTTTTTT.

This chain links TRBV6-5 with TRBJ2-7, with 12 bases fitting TRBD2. CDR1 is MNHEY and CDR2 is SVGAGI in the germline V gene. The V segment lost 6 bases and the J segment 2 bases; nucleotides outside the gene matches: 5. This CDR3 region has 15 residues. The CDR3 loop is CASRHRTSGAYEQYF. CDR3 coding DNA: TGTGCCAGCAGACACCGGACTAGCGGGGCCTACGAGCAGTACTTC.

The rearrangement links TRBV5-1 to TRBJ2-1; possible D gene TRBD1, 5 bases. The germline V gene encodes CDR1 SGHRS and CDR2 YFSETQ. With 1 base removed from V and 9 bases from J, the gap between germline ends came to 14 bases. The CDR3 contains 14 residues. The CDR3 bases are TGCGCCAGCAGCTTGAGTTTGCAGGGATCTGAGCAGTTCTTC. This encodes CASSLSLQGSEQFF.

The rearrangement joins TRBV7-9 to TRBJ1-3, with D possibly matching TRBD1 (5 bases). CDR1 and CDR2 from the germline V gene are SEHNR and FQNEAQ (reference sequence). V dropped 2 bases and J dropped 0 bases, with 14 bases sitting between them. This CDR3 has 17 residues. CDR3 region: CASSLRTRADSGNTIYF. DNA of the CDR3: TGTGCCAGCAGCTTAAGGACCAGGGCAGACTCTGGAAACACCATATATTTT.

The chain recombines TRBV27 with TRBJ1-5; D possibly corresponds to TRBD1 (5 bases). CDR3 length: 14 residues. V was cut by 6 bases and J by 3 bases, with 12 bases left in between. Per germline, CDR1 MNHEY and CDR2 SMNVEV (reference sequence). The CDR3 is CASSSGGVNQPQHF. The CDR3 bases are TGTGCCAGCAGCTCGGGAGGGGTCAATCAGCCCCAGCATTTT.

Points on this clone: The junction and the germline gene differ at one end; a read error may be behind it. This chain joins TRBV29-1 and TRBJ2-7; D gene uncertain. CDR3 length: 13 amino acids. CDR1 is SQVTM, CDR2 ANQGSEA, per germline. The CDR3 loop reads CFFKQKAAYEQYF. CDR3 nucleotide sequence: TGTTTTTTCAAGCAGAAGGCGGCATACGAGCAGTACTTC.

This chain links TRBV4-2 with TRBJ2-3, with TRBD2 matching 9 bases. V lost 0 bases, J lost 2 bases, and 9 bases stayed unmatched. This CDR3 comprises 18 residues. The germline V gene encodes CDR1 LGHNA and CDR2 YNFKEQ. The CDR3 is CASSQEKGSGGSTDTQYF. In DNA, the CDR3 is TGTGCCAGCAGCCAAGAAAAGGGTAGCGGGGGCTCCACAGATACGCAGTATTTT.

The chain combines TRBV18 with TRBJ2-1; 7 nucleotides align to TRBD2. This CDR3 has 15 amino acids. The ends lost 3 bases at V and 7 bases at J; junction bases unmatched: 9. CDR1 KGHSH and CDR2 LQKENI come from the germline V gene. For the CDR3, the DNA is TGTGCCAGCTCACCCGGAACGGGGAGGGTGAATGAGCAGTTCTTC. Encoded protein: CASSPGTGRVNEQFF.

Relative to its sample, this clone is medium-sized. This chain joins TRBV6-1 and TRBJ2-3, with a possible D match to TRBD2 (6 bases). The V and J ends lost 8 bases and 2 bases respectively, with 17 bases between them. Germline V lookup: CDR1 MNHNS, CDR2 SASEGT. This CDR3 spans 15 amino acids. CDR3 in amino acids: CASDEFGGNTDTQYF. The DNA of the CDR3 is TGTGCCAGCGACGAGTTTGGGGGGAACACAGATACGCAGTATTTT.